Following are 12 T cell receptor beta chains from one sample sequenced in a study of identical twins. TCRdb recomputed calls from the 5' RACE reads with MiXCR, one row per CDR3 protein. Of about 530,000 distinct CDR3 sequences in the sample, approximately 20% were seen once. This same sample was also part of a study on yellow fever vaccine responses in identical twins.

The sequencing input was CD4+ T cells sorted from blood. The receptors shown here come from a woman younger than 30 in good health.

The sample holds a few counts of this clonotype. This sequence joins TRBV10-1 and TRBJ2-2, with D tentatively TRBD2 (5 bases). Germline-derived CDR1 and CDR2 are WNHNN and SYGVQD (reference sequence). CDR3 length equals 14 residues. V gave up 2 bases and J gave up 6 bases, with 10 bases separating them. The CDR3 reads CASSERGRAGELFF. CDR3 nucleotides: TGCGCCAGCAGTGAGCGGGGAAGGGCCGGGGAGCTGTTTTTT.

The chain employs TRBV29-1 and TRBJ1-1, with TRBD1 matching over 9 bases. Germline V gives CDR1 SQVTM, CDR2 ANQGSEA. V trimming: 3 bases; J trimming: 2 bases; junction bases outside the gene matches: 4. The CDR3 has 14 amino acids. The DNA for the CDR3 is TGCAGCGTTGAGAAGGGACAGGGCAACACTGAAGCTTTCTTT. Amino acids: CSVEKGQGNTEAFF.

This chain uses TRBV7-3 with TRBJ1-6; D is unresolved. The germline V gene encodes CDR1 SGHTA and CDR2 FQGTGA. V lost 5 bases to trimming and J lost 5 bases, with 4 bases between them. This CDR3 comprises 12 residues. CDR3 sequence: CASSRNNSPLHF. The DNA of the CDR3 is TGTGCCAGCAGCCGAAATAATTCACCCCTCCACTTT. The full variable domain, in which reference TRBV7-3 and TRBJ1-6 provide the parts outside the CDR3, is GAGVSQTPSNKVTEKGKYVELRCDPISGHTALYWYRQSLGQGPEFLIYFQGTGAADDSGLPNDRFFAVRPEGSVSTLKIQRTERGDSAVYLCASSRNNSPLHFGNGTRLTVT.

This clonotype was seen only a few times. The V gene is TRBV6-1, the J gene TRBJ2-2, with 14 bases that match TRBD2. Germline loops: CDR1 MNHNS, CDR2 SASEGT. V shed 5 bases and J 0 bases; nucleotides not matched to a gene: 8. This CDR3 is built from 19 residues. The DNA of the CDR3 is TGTGCCAGCAGTCCCCGACTAGCGGGGGGGACCCCGAACACCGGGGAGCTGTTTTTT. It encodes CASSPRLAGGTPNTGELFF.

This clonotype was seen a few times. V is TRBV24-1 and J is TRBJ2-7; D gene ambiguous. Germline V gene data show CDR1 as KGHDR and CDR2 as SFDVKD. V was pared by 10 bases and J by 6 bases, with 9 bases between. CDR3 length: 10 residues. The CDR3 region is CATEQCEQYF. The DNA for the CDR3 is TGTGCCACAGAGCAGTGCGAGCAGTACTTC.

This chain joins TRBV12-3 or TRBV12-4 and TRBJ2-7; D unresolved. The CDR3 spans 12 residues. V was clipped by 5 bases and J by 1 base, with 6 bases between them. CDR3 DNA sequence: TGTGCCAGCAGTAAAATTTCCTACGAGCAGTACTTC. Translated, it gives CASSKISYEQYF.

This clonotype occurred a few times. This chain connects TRBV5-1 to TRBJ2-5; perhaps D is TRBD1 or TRBD2 (6 bases each). CDR3 size: 16 residues. Trimming removed 2 bases from V and 1 base from J, with 15 bases in between. Germline V CDR1 and CDR2: SGHRS, YFSETQ. The CDR3 DNA follows: TGCGCCAGCAGCTTAACGAGGGGGGCCTTCCAAGAGACCCAGTACTTC. It is translated as CASSLTRGAFQETQYF.

This clonotype has more than one count but fewer than ten. This chain uses TRBV7-9 with TRBJ2-1; 12 nucleotides agree with TRBD1. This CDR3 region has 16 residues. Germline CDR1 SEHNR, CDR2 FQNEAQ (reference sequence). V dropped 5 bases and J dropped 9; count of bases not matched to a gene: 11. The CDR3 DNA reads as TGTGCCAGCAGCCCGGGACAGGGGGCGAAAATGGTTGAGCAGTTCTTC. It codes for CASSPGQGAKMVEQFF.

As concerns this clonotype: Mismatch with germline at one junction end may stem from a read error. The chain combines TRBV5-1 with TRBJ1-1; D is perhaps TRBD1 (6 bases). This CDR3 has 12 residues. Germline CDR1 and CDR2: SGHRS and YFSETQ. The CDR3 DNA is TGCGCCAGCAGCTTGGTATCAGGGGAGTTCAGTTTT. It translates to CASSLVSGEFSF.

This clonotype was observed a handful of times. J is TRBJ2-5 and V is TRBV29-1; D not certain. The CDR3 sequence is 11 residues long. V lost 4 bases to trimming and J lost 3 bases, with 6 bases between them. Per the germline V gene, CDR1 is SQVTM and CDR2 is ANQGSEA. This CDR3 is CSVGEKETQYF. The CDR3 nucleotides are TGCAGCGTTGGAGAGAAAGAGACCCAGTACTTC.

V and J are TRBV21-1 and TRBJ2-7. TRBV21-1 is shown as a pseudogene. The CDR3 runs to 14 residues. CDR3 sequence reads: CASYIDWSSYEQYF. Written as DNA, the CDR3 is TGTGCCAGCTATATTGACTGGAGCTCCTACGAGCAGTACTTC.

The J gene is TRBJ1-4, the V gene TRBV2; TRBD1 matches 9 bases. Germline values: CDR1 SNHLY, CDR2 FYNNEI. This CDR3 has 12 amino acids. J lost 8 bases, V lost 10 bases, and 5 bases had no gene match. The CDR3 DNA sequence: TGTGCCACAACAGGGGGCATAGAAAAACTGTTTTTT. Encoded protein: CATTGGIEKLFF.